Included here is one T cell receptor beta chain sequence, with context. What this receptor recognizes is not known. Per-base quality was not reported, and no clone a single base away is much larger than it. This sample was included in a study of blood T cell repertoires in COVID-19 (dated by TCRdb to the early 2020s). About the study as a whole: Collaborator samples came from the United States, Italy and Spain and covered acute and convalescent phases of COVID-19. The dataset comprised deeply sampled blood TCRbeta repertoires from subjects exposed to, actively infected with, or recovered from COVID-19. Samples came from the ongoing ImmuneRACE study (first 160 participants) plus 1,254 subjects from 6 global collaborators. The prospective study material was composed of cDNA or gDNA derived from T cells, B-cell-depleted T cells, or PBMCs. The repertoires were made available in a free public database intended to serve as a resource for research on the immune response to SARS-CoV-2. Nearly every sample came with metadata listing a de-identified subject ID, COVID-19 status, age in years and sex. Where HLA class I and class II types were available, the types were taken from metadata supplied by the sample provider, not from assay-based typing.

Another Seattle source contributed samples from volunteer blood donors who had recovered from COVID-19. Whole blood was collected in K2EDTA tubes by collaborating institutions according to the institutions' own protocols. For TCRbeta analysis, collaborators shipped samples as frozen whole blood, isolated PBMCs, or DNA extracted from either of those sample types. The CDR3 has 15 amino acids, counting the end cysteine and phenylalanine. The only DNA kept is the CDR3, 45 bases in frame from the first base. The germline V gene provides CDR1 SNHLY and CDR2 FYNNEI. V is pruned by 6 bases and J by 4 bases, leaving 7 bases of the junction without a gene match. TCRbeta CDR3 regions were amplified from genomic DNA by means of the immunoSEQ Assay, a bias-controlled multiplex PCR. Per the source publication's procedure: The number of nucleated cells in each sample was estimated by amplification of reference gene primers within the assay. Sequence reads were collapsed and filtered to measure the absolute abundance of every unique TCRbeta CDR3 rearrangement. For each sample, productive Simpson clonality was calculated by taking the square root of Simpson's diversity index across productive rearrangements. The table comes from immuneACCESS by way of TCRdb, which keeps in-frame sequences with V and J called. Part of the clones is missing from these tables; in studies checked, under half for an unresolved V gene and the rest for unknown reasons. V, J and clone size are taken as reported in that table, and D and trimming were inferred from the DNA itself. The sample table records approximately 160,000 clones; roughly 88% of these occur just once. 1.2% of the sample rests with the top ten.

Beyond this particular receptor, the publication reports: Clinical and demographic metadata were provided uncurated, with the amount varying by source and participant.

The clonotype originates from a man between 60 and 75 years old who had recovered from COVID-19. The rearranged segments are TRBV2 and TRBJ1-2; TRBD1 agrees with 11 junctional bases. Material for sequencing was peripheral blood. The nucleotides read TGTGCCAGCAGCTCTAGGGGACAGGGGGTCTATGGCTACACCTTC. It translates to CASSSRGQGVYGYTF.